This T cell receptor (beta chain) was recorded in a study of cytomegalovirus exposure and HLA in healthy donors. This clone was found a few times. The PCR was carried out with 60 Vbeta primers and 13 Jbeta primers. Profiled with immunoSEQ multiplex PCR; TCRdb holds only in-frame clones, not every one. The table includes under 70,000 clones, 75% to 80% detected once. The V and J ends lost 1 base and 4 bases respectively, with 8 bases between them. Germline V gives CDR1 MNHEY, CDR2 SMNVEV (reference sequence). CDR3 length: 14 amino acids. V usage is TRBV27 and J usage is TRBJ1-5; tentative D call: TRBD1 (5 bases). Sequencing used PBMCs. This receptor was obtained from a female donor in good health and CMV-seronegative. CDR3 loop: CASSLLGGNQPQHF. In nucleotides, the CDR3 is TGTGCCAGCAGTTTATTGGGGGGAAATCAGCCCCAGCATTTT.